The clone carrying this T cell receptor beta chain was seen a handful of times. TCRdb reanalysed the 5' RACE reads using MiXCR and keeps one entry per CDR3 protein. The table lists 420,000 or so distinct CDR3 sequences, about 18% of them singletons. Trimming took 4 bases from V and 2 from J, leaving 14 bases between them. Germline V lookup: CDR1 MDHEN, CDR2 SYDVKM. The CDR3 is made up of 15 amino acids. The data are from a study of identical twins. The V and J genes are TRBV28 and TRBJ1-1; D not certain. This TCR derives from a man in his forties or fifties in good health. The material sequenced was naive T cells sorted from blood. For the CDR3, the DNA is TGTGCCAGCAGTTCCTCCAGGCTCGCAAACACTGAAGCTTTCTTT. It yields the protein CASSSSRLANTEAFF.